What follows describes a single T cell receptor beta chain. Survey-level TCR beta sequencing used the immunoSEQ assay. Measured with immunoSEQ multiplex PCR; TCRdb has only the in-frame clones, and not every one. Here the sample spans 68,000 or so clones, over 85% being singletons. This CDR3 region has 18 residues. Germline values: CDR1 SGDLS, CDR2 YYNGEE. J gave up 2 bases and V 3 bases, and 8 bases lay outside the gene matches. This chain links TRBV9 with TRBJ2-5; TRBD2 matches 15 bases. Sequenced sample: PBMCs. This receptor was taken from a middle-aged man with rheumatoid arthritis. This CDR3 is CASSGGTSGRSLQETQYF. The CDR3 region has the DNA TGTGCCAGCAGCGGGGGGACTAGCGGGAGGTCTCTACAAGAGACCCAGTACTTC.